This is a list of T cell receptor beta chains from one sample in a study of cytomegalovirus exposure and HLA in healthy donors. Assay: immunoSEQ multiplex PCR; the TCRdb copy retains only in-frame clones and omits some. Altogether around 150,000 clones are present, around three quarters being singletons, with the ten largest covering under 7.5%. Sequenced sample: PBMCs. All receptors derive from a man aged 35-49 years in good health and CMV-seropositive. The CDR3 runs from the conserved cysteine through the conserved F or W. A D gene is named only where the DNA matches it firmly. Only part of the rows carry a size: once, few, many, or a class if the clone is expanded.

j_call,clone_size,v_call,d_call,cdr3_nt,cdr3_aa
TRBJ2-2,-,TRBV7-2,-,TGTGCCAGCCTCCTCACGGTAGCCGGGGAGCTGTTTTTT,CASLLTVAGELFF
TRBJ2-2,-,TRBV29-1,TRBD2,TGCACCGGGAGGGGCGGGGGTCACACCGGGGAGCTGTTTTTT,CTGRGGGHTGELFF
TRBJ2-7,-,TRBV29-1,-,TGCAGCGTGAGAGACGGTCTCGCGGGGAACGAGCAGTACTTC,CSVRDGLAGNEQYF
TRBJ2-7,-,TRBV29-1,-,TGCAGCGTGGAGGGGCGGTACTACGAGCAGTACTTC,CSVEGRYYEQYF
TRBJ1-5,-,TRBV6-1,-,TGTGCCAGTTCAGGGGCCCCTAACAATCAGCCCCAGCATTTT,CASSGAPNNQPQHF
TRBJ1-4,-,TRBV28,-,TGTGCCAGCAGTTCTGGTGGGAGTGCCGAAAAACTGTTTTTT,CASSSGGSAEKLFF
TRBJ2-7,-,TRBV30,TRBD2,TGTGCCTGGAGGGGGGGGATCTACGAGCAGTACTTC,CAWRGGIYEQYF
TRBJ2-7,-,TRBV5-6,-,TGTGCCAGCAGCTTGTCGGTGCTCTCCTACGAGCAGTACTTC,CASSLSVLSYEQYF
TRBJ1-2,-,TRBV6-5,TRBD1,TGTGCCAGCAGTACGGACAGGGGGTTTGGCTATGGCTACACCTTC,CASSTDRGFGYGYTF
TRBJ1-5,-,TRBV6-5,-,TGTGCCAGCAGTGTTACGTCCAGCGATCAGCCCCAGCATTTT,CASSVTSSDQPQHF
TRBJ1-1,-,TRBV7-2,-,TGTGCCAGCAGCTTTACCGGGACAAGCAAGCCGGGAGCTTTCTTT,CASSFTGTSKPGAFF
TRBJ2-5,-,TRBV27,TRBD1,TGTGCCAGCAGCCCACAGGGGCTTAGGCCCCAGTACTTC,CASSPQGLRPQYF
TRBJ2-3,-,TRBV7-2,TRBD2,TGTGCCAGCATCACGGGAGGGTTGCTAGATACGCAGTATTTT,CASITGGLLDTQYF
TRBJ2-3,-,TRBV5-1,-,TGCGCCAGCAGCACTGGCAGCTGGGGGCGCACAGATACGCAGTATTTT,CASSTGSWGRTDTQYF
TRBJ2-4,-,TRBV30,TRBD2,TGTGCCTGGAGTTGGCTAGCGGGAGGAAGGGGCATTCAGTACTTC,CAWSWLAGGRGIQYF
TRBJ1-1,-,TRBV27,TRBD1,TGTGCCAGCAGTTTCTATAAGACAGGGGGCACTGAAGCTTTCTTT,CASSFYKTGGTEAFF
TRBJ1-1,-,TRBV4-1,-,TGCGCCAGCAGCCAAGTTACAGGCTCGTGGACTGAAGCTTTCTTT,CASSQVTGSWTEAFF
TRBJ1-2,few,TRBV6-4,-,TGTGCCAGCAGTGACTCGGCCAGCGGCACTTATGGCTACACCTTC,CASSDSASGTYGYTF
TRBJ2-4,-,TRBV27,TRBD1,TGTGCCAGCAGTAATCGGACAGGGTTTGTCAAAAACATTCAGTACTTC,CASSNRTGFVKNIQYF
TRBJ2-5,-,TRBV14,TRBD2,TGTGCCAGCAGCCCTCTAGCGGAGAACCTCCAAGAGACCCAGTACTTC,CASSPLAENLQETQYF
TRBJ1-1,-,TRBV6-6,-,TGTGCCAGCACGAGGTTAGGCAGTGAGATCACTGAAGCTTTCTTT,CASTRLGSEITEAFF
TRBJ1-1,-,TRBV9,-,TGTGCCAGCAGCGTAGACCCCCTTACCAACTCTGAAGCTTTCTTT,CASSVDPLTNSEAFF